Only a few counts were recorded for the clone carrying this T cell receptor beta chain. Its antigen is currently unknown. The sample is drawn from a study of identical twins. Findings of the study overall: Carriage of fewer insertions was seen in abundant cord blood beta clonotypes, whereas memory repertoires showed none.

This CDR3 contains 15 residues. Germline CDR1 and CDR2: SGHAT and FQNNGV. V lost 3 bases, J lost 4 bases, and 15 bases lay in between. MiXCR was run by TCRdb on the 5' RACE reads, yielding one entry per CDR3 protein. The repertoire holds 430,000 or so distinct CDR3 sequences, 20% to 30% seen once, with about 2.7% in the top ten. The data also belong to a second study, concerning T cells expressing NK-cell markers. Turning to that study: Seropositivity for HCMV was found in seven of the eight sequenced donors, with one seronegative. Several of the experiments relied on an anti-gamma-delta TCR antibody so that only alpha-beta TCR T cells were sorted.

This TCR derives from a woman aged 18-29 years in good health. The sequencing sample was made of CD4+ T cells sorted from blood. The rearrangement uses TRBV11-2 and TRBJ2-5; unclear D gene. CDR3 in DNA: TGTGCCAGCAGCTTCGTCAACGGGCCCAGAGAGACCCAGTACTTC. It specifies CASSFVNGPRETQYF.